The following is a TCR beta chain sequence with its context. Trimming removed 2 bases from V and 0 bases from J; junction bases left unmatched: 8. Germline V gives CDR1 LGHNA, CDR2 YNFKEQ. The CDR3 is 17 amino acids. Methods used by the authors: From reference gene primer amplification, estimates of nucleated cell counts were derived. Sequencing used immunoSEQ multiplex PCR; TCRdb keeps in-frame clones, though not all of them. That table furnishes V, J and clone size, whereas the DNA furnished D and trimming. Of 45,000 or so clones detected, roughly 88% appear once; the ten largest clones hold 12% to 15%. This sample was taken from a study of blood T cell repertoires in COVID-19. Overall study: Samples came from the United States, Italy and Spain, spanning acute and convalescent COVID-19.

The TCR was taken from a human donor in a cohort sampled during active COVID-19. This chain links TRBV4-2 with TRBJ2-7, with TRBD1 matching 9 bases. The material sequenced was peripheral blood. The CDR3 spells CASSQTGQGPSSYEQYF. CDR3 in DNA: TGTGCCAGCAGCCAAACTGGACAGGGGCCGAGCTCCTACGAGCAGTACTTC.